This entry lists 27 T cell receptor beta chains sequenced from one sample in a study of blood T cell repertoires in COVID-19. Sequencing was performed with immunoSEQ multiplex PCR; in TCRdb, only in-frame clones are kept and a portion is missing. Here the sample spans over 60,000 clones, over 80% being singletons. The sequenced sample consisted of peripheral blood. Every receptor here comes from a woman older than 75 with acute or convalescent COVID-19.

The chain employs TRBV27 and TRBJ2-2; 10 positions agree with TRBD1. V lost 5 bases and J lost 5; bases outside the gene matches: 23. This CDR3 spans 21 amino acids. Germline V gene lookup returns CDR1 MNHEY and CDR2 SMNVEV (reference sequence). CDR3 nucleotides: TGTGCCAGCAGTCCAGGCCCCCTACCGGGACAGGGGAAAGTACGGACCGGGGAGCTGTTTTTT. Translation gives CASSPGPLPGQGKVRTGELFF.

The CDR3 spells CASSRDRGFSGNTIYF. The CDR3 DNA reads as TGCGCCAGCAGCAGGGACAGGGGGTTCTCTGGAAACACCATATATTTT. V is TRBV5-1 and J is TRBJ1-3, with TRBD1 matching 11 bases. CDR1 and CDR2 (germline): SGHRS, YFSETQ. The CDR3 has 16 amino acids. The junction had 3 bases not matched to a gene; V was cut back by 4 bases and J by 0 bases.

This chain joins TRBV6-2 or TRBV6-3 and TRBJ2-2; 9 nucleotides agree with TRBD2. This CDR3 has 18 residues. V dropped 4 bases and J dropped 3; count of bases not matched to a gene: 12. Per germline, CDR1 MNHEY and CDR2 SVGEGT. In DNA, the CDR3 is TGTGCCAGCAGTTCTCTTTTGGCTAGCGGGACCGACACCGGGGAGCTGTTTTTT. It specifies CASSSLLASGTDTGELFF.

To note about this clone: Additional DNA sequences in this sample encode the identical CDR3. V and J are TRBV5-1 and TRBJ2-7; TRBD2 aligns across 10 bases. The CDR3 extends over 15 amino acids. The junction had 3 bases not matched to a gene; V was cut back by 3 bases and J by 0 bases. Germline CDR1 SGHRS, CDR2 YFSETQ. In DNA, the CDR3 is TGCGCCAGCAGCTCATCTAGCGGGAGCTCCTACGAGCAGTACTTC. Protein product: CASSSSSGSSYEQYF.

This rearrangement joins TRBV6-5 to TRBJ2-5; tentative D call: TRBD1 (6 bases). The CDR3 totals 14 residues. V was clipped by 2 bases and J by 4 bases, with 11 bases between them. CDR1 is MNHEY, CDR2 SVGAGI, per germline. In nucleotides, the CDR3 is TGTGCCAGCAGTTACGTGGGGGCCGGAGAGACCCAGTACTTC. Translating gives CASSYVGAGETQYF.

V gene TRBV28 combines with J gene TRBJ2-6; D might be TRBD1 (5 bases). CDR1 and CDR2 (germline): MDHEN, SYDVKM. Trimming removed 3 bases from V and 1 base from J, with 10 bases in between. The CDR3 loop spans 16 amino acids. The CDR3 region has the DNA TGTGCCAGCAGTTTCCAGGGAAGGTCTGGGGCCAACGTCCTGACTTTC. It encodes CASSFQGRSGANVLTF. Full variable domain (remainder filled in from reference TRBV28 and TRBJ2-6): DVKVTQSSRYLVKRTGEKVFLECVQDMDHENMFWYRQDPGLGLRLIYFSYDVKMKEKGDIPEGYSVSREKKERFSLILESASTNQTSMYLCASSFQGRSGANVLTFGAGSRLTVL.

The rearrangement joins TRBV3-1 (or the pseudogene TRBV3-2) to TRBJ2-3, with D tentatively TRBD1 (6 bases). The V end lost 5 bases, the J end lost 2 bases, and 14 bases lay between the germline ends. The CDR3 consists of 15 residues. Per the germline V gene, CDR1 is LGHDT and CDR2 is YNNKEL (reference sequence). CDR3 in DNA: TGTGCCAGCAGCTCTTATGGGACAAACACAGATACGCAGTATTTT. It yields the protein CASSSYGTNTDTQYF.

This clone was counted at least ten times. The chain uses TRBV19 and TRBJ1-4; D remains ambiguous. Germline loops: CDR1 LNHDA, CDR2 SQIVND (reference sequence). V shed 3 bases and J shed 3 bases, with 11 bases lying between them. The CDR3 runs to 15 residues. Here the CDR3 reads CASSINRRANEKLFF. As DNA, the CDR3 is TGTGCCAGTAGTATTAACAGAAGAGCTAATGAAAAACTGTTTTTT.

There are a few counts of this clone. This chain joins TRBV9 and TRBJ2-3; no clear D gene. V lost 0 bases, J lost 0 bases, and 11 bases lay in between. The CDR3 covers 16 residues. Germline-derived CDR1 and CDR2 are SGDLS and YYNGEE. CDR3 sequence reads: CASSVARSSSTDTQYF. The CDR3 DNA is TGTGCCAGCAGCGTAGCTCGGTCTTCTAGCACAGATACGCAGTATTTT.

V usage is TRBV30 and J usage is TRBJ2-7; 8 bases map to TRBD2. The CDR3 covers 20 residues. V trimming: 2 bases; J trimming: 4 bases; junction bases outside the gene matches: 25. Per germline, CDR1 GTSNPN and CDR2 SVGIG (reference sequence). The CDR3 loop reads CAWSFGDSIRGLVRAYEQYF. The CDR3 DNA sequence: TGTGCCTGGAGTTTCGGAGACAGCATAAGGGGACTAGTCCGGGCTTACGAGCAGTACTTC.

The chain combines TRBV18 with TRBJ1-4, with TRBD1 matching over 11 bases. This CDR3 spans 14 amino acids. CDR1 KGHSH and CDR2 LQKENI come from the germline V gene. The V and J ends lost 5 bases and 15 bases, in that order; junction bases with no gene match: 11. CDR3 sequence reads: CASSTVRDRGEVFF. CDR3 sequence (DNA): TGTGCCAGCTCAACAGTCCGGGACAGGGGGGAAGTGTTTTTT.

V is TRBV18 and J is TRBJ1-5; D gene uncertain. V lost 2 bases and J lost 0, with 11 bases in between. Germline V gives CDR1 KGHSH, CDR2 LQKENI. CDR3 length equals 16 residues. CDR3 nucleotide sequence: TGTGCCAGCTCACCAAGAACGACTGATAGCAATCAGCCCCAGCATTTT. It codes for CASSPRTTDSNQPQHF.

The chain carries TRBV28 and TRBJ1-1; possibly TRBD1 for D (6 bases). The CDR3 spans 19 residues. Trimming took 2 bases from V and 0 from J, leaving 22 bases between them. CDR1 and CDR2 (germline): MDHEN, SYDVKM. The CDR3: CASSLNLPGQIHLNTEAFF. The CDR3 bases are TGTGCCAGCAGTTTAAACCTACCAGGACAGATCCACTTGAACACTGAAGCTTTCTTT.

The rearrangement links TRBV19 to TRBJ2-4; TRBD1 matches 8 bases. V shed 6 bases, J shed 7 bases, and the junction held 8 bases outside the gene matches. From germline, CDR1 is LNHDA and CDR2 SQIVND (reference sequence). The CDR3 consists of 14 residues. This CDR3 is CASRTDRAGNIQYF. CDR3 nucleotides: TGTGCCAGTAGGACGGACAGGGCGGGGAACATTCAGTACTTC.

The CDR3 nucleotides read TGTGCCAGCAGTAAGACTAGCTCCAATGAGCAGTTCTTC. Translating it yields CASSKTSSNEQFF. The V gene is TRBV27, the J gene TRBJ2-1; 7 bases align to TRBD2. V dropped 5 bases and J dropped 6; count of bases not matched to a gene: 4. The CDR3 contains 13 residues. Germline V gene data show CDR1 as MNHEY and CDR2 as SMNVEV (reference sequence).

The V gene is TRBV24-1, the J gene TRBJ2-2, with 12 bases fitting TRBD2. V trimming: 4 bases; J trimming: 7 bases; junction bases outside the gene matches: 9. CDR1 and CDR2 from the germline V gene are KGHDR and SFDVKD. CDR3 length equals 17 residues. The CDR3 region has the DNA TGTGCCACCAGTGACCCGACTAGCGGGAGAGACCACGGGGAGCTGTTTTTT. Encoded protein: CATSDPTSGRDHGELFF.

The gene calls are TRBV7-9 and TRBJ2-7; no clear D gene. Trimming removed 1 base from V and 3 bases from J, with 10 bases in between. This CDR3 is 14 amino acids long. Germline V gene sequence: CDR1 SEHNR, CDR2 FQNEAQ (reference sequence). The CDR3 here is CASSLGWQIYEQYF. In nucleotides, the CDR3 is TGTGCCAGCAGCTTAGGTTGGCAGATCTACGAGCAGTACTTC.

The rearrangement links TRBV28 to TRBJ2-3; tentatively, D is TRBD2 (6 bases). Per the germline V gene, CDR1 is MDHEN and CDR2 is SYDVKM. Trimming left V 4 bases short and J 5 bases short, with 16 bases between. The CDR3 is made up of 15 amino acids. The DNA for the CDR3 is TGTGCCAGCAGTTCTACGGGAGTGGGTCAAGATACGCAGTATTTT. This sequence encodes CASSSTGVGQDTQYF.

The genes are TRBV2 and TRBJ2-7; 7 nucleotides line up with TRBD2. With 7 bases clipped from V and 3 bases from J, the junction kept 3 bases outside the gene matches. Germline V lookup: CDR1 SNHLY, CDR2 FYNNEI. This CDR3 comprises 12 residues. The CDR3 is CASKSGVYEQYF. Here the CDR3 DNA reads TGTGCCAGCAAGAGCGGGGTCTACGAGCAGTACTTC. The full variable domain, rest sourced from reference TRBV2 and TRBJ2-7, is EPEVTQTPSHQVTQMGQEVILRCVPISNHLYFYWYRQILGQKVEFLVSFYNNEISEKSEIFDDQFSVERPDGSNFTLKIRSTKLEDSAMYFCASKSGVYEQYFGPGTRLTVT.

This clone turned up a few times. CDR3 in DNA: TGTGCCAGCAGCTTAGACAGGGCCGGTGAGCAGTTCTTC. Translated, it gives CASSLDRAGEQFF. The chain carries TRBV7-2 and TRBJ2-1; TRBD1 is a possible D gene (6 bases). CDR1 is SGHTA, CDR2 FQGNSA, per germline. V was shortened by 1 base and J by 9 bases, with 10 bases between the two germline ends. This CDR3 comprises 13 residues.

The V and J genes are TRBV6-6 and TRBJ1-3, with D unresolved. V lost 8 bases and J lost 0, with 8 bases in between. Germline V gives CDR1 MNHNY, CDR2 SVGAGI (reference sequence). The CDR3 length is 13 residues. The CDR3 is CASARGSGNTIYF. The CDR3 region has the DNA TGTGCCAGCGCACGGGGCTCTGGAAACACCATATATTTT.

The chain is built from TRBV14 and TRBJ2-1; 9 bases map to TRBD2. Germline V gene sequence: CDR1 SGHDN, CDR2 FVKESK. V trimming: 1 base; J trimming: 10 bases; junction bases outside the gene matches: 11. The CDR3 sequence is 16 residues long. CDR3 loop: CASSQAGLAGRVEQFF. The CDR3 DNA reads TGTGCCAGCAGCCAAGCCGGTCTAGCGGGACGTGTGGAGCAGTTCTTC.

The rearrangement joins TRBV18 to TRBJ2-7; TRBD1 matches 8 bases. Germline V gene sequence: CDR1 KGHSH, CDR2 LQKENI. Unmatched junction bases numbered 3, after V lost 2 bases and J lost 3 bases. The CDR3 is 14 residues long. CDR3 sequence reads: CASSPGQGFYEQYF. For the CDR3, the DNA is TGTGCCAGCTCACCAGGACAGGGCTTCTACGAGCAGTACTTC.

This sequence joins TRBV28 and TRBJ1-2; D is possibly TRBD1 (5 bases). Trimming removed 2 bases at V and 3 bases at J, with 7 bases between. The length of the CDR3 is 13 residues. Germline-derived CDR1 and CDR2 are MDHEN and SYDVKM. DNA of the CDR3: TGTGCCAGCAGTTTACCGACAGACTATGGCTACACCTTC. Its protein product is CASSLPTDYGYTF.

V and J are TRBV30 and TRBJ2-1; 10 bases fit TRBD1. After removal of 1 base from V and 12 bases from J, the junction contained 3 bases not matched to a gene. Per the germline V gene, CDR1 is GTSNPN and CDR2 is SVGIG (reference sequence). There are 12 residues in the CDR3. Here the CDR3 DNA reads TGTGCCTGGAGTGCGACAGGGGGCTGGCAGTTCTTC. It encodes CAWSATGGWQFF.

This chain joins TRBV7-8 and TRBJ2-1; TRBD2 matches 9 bases. CDR1 SGHVS and CDR2 FQNEAQ come from the germline V gene. This CDR3 is built from 17 residues. With V trimmed by 5 bases and J by 0 bases, 8 bases remained unmatched. CDR3 sequence: CASSQTLAGLSYNEQFF. The DNA of the CDR3 is TGTGCCAGCAGCCAAACACTAGCGGGCCTCTCCTACAATGAGCAGTTCTTC.

The gene calls are TRBV5-4 and TRBJ2-7, with D uncertain. The germline CDR1 and CDR2 sequences are SGHNT and YYREEE (reference sequence). The CDR3 loop spans 15 amino acids. The germline V and J ends were trimmed by 3 bases and 4 bases, with 17 bases remaining between them. The DNA for the CDR3 is TGTGCCAGCAGCTACCCCGAAAAGAGTATGTACGAGCAGTACTTC. Its translation: CASSYPEKSMYEQYF.